Listed here are 4 T cell receptor beta chains from one sample, sequenced in a study of control samples from healthy donors and cancer patients. Here immunoSEQ multiplex PCR was the method, and the copy in TCRdb shows in-frame clones only, minus some. Among some 120,000 clones listed, 85% to 90% were seen once. The sequenced material came from PBMCs. Every receptor here comes from a woman between 45 and 60 years old with colorectal cancer.

This chain links TRBV27 with TRBJ2-2; D might be TRBD1 (6 bases). Looked up from germline, CDR1 is MNHEY and CDR2 is SMNVEV (reference sequence). With 5 bases removed from V and 4 bases from J, the gap between germline ends came to 11 bases. This CDR3 is built from 14 residues. CDR3 nucleotides: TGTGCCAGCAGTCCCGGACAGCTCACCGGGGAGCTGTTTTTT. As protein: CASSPGQLTGELFF.

This sequence joins TRBV5-5 and TRBJ1-5; no reliable D call. Germline V gene lookup returns CDR1 SGHKS and CDR2 YYEKEE (reference sequence). The V end lost 4 bases, the J end lost 4 bases, and 9 bases lay between the germline ends. The CDR3 is 13 amino acids. CDR3 residues: CASSDDGNQPQHF. CDR3 nucleotides: TGTGCCAGCAGCGACGACGGGAATCAGCCCCAGCATTTT.

The CDR3 region has the DNA TGTGCCAGCAGCGTAGAGGGGTCGGGGATGAACACTGAAGCTTTCTTT. Its translation: CASSVEGSGMNTEAFF. This sequence joins TRBV9 and TRBJ1-1, with a possible D match to TRBD1 (5 bases). With 0 bases removed from V and 0 bases from J, the gap between germline ends came to 12 bases. From germline, CDR1 is SGDLS and CDR2 YYNGEE. The CDR3 has 16 amino acids.

The V and J genes are TRBV6-5 and TRBJ1-1; D unclear. Germline loops: CDR1 MNHEY, CDR2 SVGAGI. This CDR3 has 12 residues. Trimming left V 7 bases short and J 2 bases short, with 8 bases between. The CDR3 DNA sequence: TGTGCCAGCATGCTCTCCAACACTGAAGCTTTCTTT. As protein: CASMLSNTEAFF.